These T cell receptor beta chains were read from a single sample in a study of T cell repertoires in ileal Crohn's disease. Assay used: immunoSEQ multiplex PCR; TCRdb lists only in-frame clones, some missing. The sample lists around 7,000 clones; roughly four fifths were seen once. Specimen: ileal tissue. The receptors were sampled from an adult with Crohn's disease. Both conserved end residues are part of each CDR3. D genes are given only for firm matches. The size field is filled for only some rows; it gives once, few, many or a size class.

>TRBJ1-5|TRBV6-5|NA|TRBD1
CASRTGVGNQPQHF
TGTGCCAGCAGGACAGGGGTAGGCAATCAGCCCCAGCATTTT
>TRBJ2-2|TRBV6-5|NA|NA
CASSYYVQNTGELFF
TGTGCCAGCAGTTACTATGTACAGAACACCGGGGAGCTGTTTTTT
>TRBJ1-6|TRBV9|NA|NA
CASSARQLYNSPLHF
TGTGCCAGCAGCGCCCGACAGCTCTATAATTCACCCCTCCACTTT
>TRBJ2-3|TRBV28|large|NA
CASSTWTPSAGTDTQYF
TGTGCCAGCAGTACCTGGACCCCGTCGGCCGGCACAGATACGCAGTATTTT
>TRBJ1-4|TRBV5-4|NA|TRBD1
CASSYRTGPTNEKLFF
TGTGCCAGCAGCTATCGGACAGGGCCCACTAATGAAAAACTGTTTTTT
>TRBJ2-5|TRBV2|NA|TRBD2
CASSFLTSRDETQYF
TGTGCCAGCAGTTTCCTGACTAGCCGGGATGAGACCCAGTACTTC
>TRBJ2-5|TRBV18|NA|NA
CASSPDGRGLQETQYF
TGTGCCAGCTCACCAGACGGCCGGGGACTCCAAGAGACCCAGTACTTC
>TRBJ2-3|TRBV4-2|once|NA
CASSRPDTDTQYF
TGTGCCAGCAGCCGACCAGACACAGATACGCAGTATTTT
>TRBJ2-7|TRBV5-5|NA|TRBD2
CASSTGGYYEQYF
TGTGCCAGCAGCACGGGGGGATACTACGAGCAGTACTTC
>TRBJ1-1|TRBV2|NA|NA
CASRGQMNTEAFF
TGTGCCAGCAGGGGGCAAATGAACACTGAAGCTTTCTTT
>TRBJ1-2|TRBV15|NA|NA
CATSRDRTGDGYTF
TGTGCCACCAGCAGAGATAGGACTGGCGATGGCTACACCTTC
>TRBJ2-7|TRBV29-1|few|TRBD1
CSVGGTGRIYEQYF
TGCAGCGTTGGGGGGACAGGGCGGATCTACGAGCAGTACTTC
>TRBJ2-1|TRBV11-3|NA|TRBD2
CASSLPSGGRGEQFF
TGTGCCAGCAGCTTACCGAGCGGGGGCCGGGGTGAGCAGTTCTTC
>TRBJ2-1|TRBV19|NA|TRBD2
CASSIRGGGPGNEQFF
TGTGCCAGTAGTATTCGGGGCGGGGGGCCTGGAAATGAGCAGTTCTTC
>TRBJ2-5|TRBV6-1|few|TRBD1
CASAGTGAETQYF
TGTGCCTCCGCCGGGACAGGGGCAGAGACCCAGTACTTC
>TRBJ1-3|TRBV15|once|NA
CATSPGVSSGNTIYF
TGTGCCACCAGTCCTGGCGTAAGCTCTGGAAACACCATATATTTT
>TRBJ2-1|TRBV5-1|NA|NA
CASSLEQTYNEQFF
TGCGCCAGCAGCTTGGAACAGACCTACAATGAGCAGTTCTTC
>TRBJ1-6|TRBV13|medium-sized|TRBD1
CASSVGTGLSPLHF
TGTGCCAGCAGCGTCGGGACAGGGCTTTCACCCCTCCACTTT